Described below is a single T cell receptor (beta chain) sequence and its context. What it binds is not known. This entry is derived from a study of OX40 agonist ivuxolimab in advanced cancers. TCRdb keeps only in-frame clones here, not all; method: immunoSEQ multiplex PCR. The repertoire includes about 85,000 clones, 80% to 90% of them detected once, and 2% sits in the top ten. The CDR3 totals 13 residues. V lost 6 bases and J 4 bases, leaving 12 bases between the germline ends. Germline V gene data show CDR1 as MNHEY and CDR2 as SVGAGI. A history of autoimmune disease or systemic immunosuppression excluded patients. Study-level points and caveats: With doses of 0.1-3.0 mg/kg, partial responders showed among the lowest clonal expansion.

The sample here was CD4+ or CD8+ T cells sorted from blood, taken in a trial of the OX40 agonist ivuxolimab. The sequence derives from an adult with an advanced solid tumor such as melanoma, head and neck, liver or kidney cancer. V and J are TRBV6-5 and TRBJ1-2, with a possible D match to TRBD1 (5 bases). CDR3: CASREPGGYGYTF. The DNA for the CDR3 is TGTGCCAGCAGGGAACCCGGGGGCTATGGCTACACCTTC.